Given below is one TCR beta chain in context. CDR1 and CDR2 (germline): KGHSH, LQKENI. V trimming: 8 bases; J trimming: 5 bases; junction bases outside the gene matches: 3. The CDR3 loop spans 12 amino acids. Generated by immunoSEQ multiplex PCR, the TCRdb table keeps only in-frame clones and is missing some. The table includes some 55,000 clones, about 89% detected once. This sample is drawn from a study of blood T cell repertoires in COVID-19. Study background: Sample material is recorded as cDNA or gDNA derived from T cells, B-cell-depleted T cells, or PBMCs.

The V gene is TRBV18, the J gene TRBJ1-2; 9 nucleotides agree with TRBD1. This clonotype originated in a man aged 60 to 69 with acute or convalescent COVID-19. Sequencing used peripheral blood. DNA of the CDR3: TGTGCCAGCACAGGGACAGGGTATGGCTACACCTTC. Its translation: CASTGTGYGYTF.